This entry features one T cell receptor beta chain sequence. The trim removed 0 bases at V and 6 bases at J, leaving 6 bases unmatched. From germline, CDR1 is SGDLS and CDR2 YYNGEE. The CDR3 covers 15 residues. Sequencing was performed with immunoSEQ multiplex PCR; in TCRdb, only in-frame clones are kept and a portion is missing. The profile covers some 90,000 clones, with 80% appearing a single time and about 20% taken by the ten largest. The data originate from a study of blood T cell repertoires in COVID-19. The TCR sequence derives from a human donor in a cohort sampled during active COVID-19. This chain joins TRBV9 and TRBJ2-3; TRBD1 matches at 8 bases. Sample: peripheral blood. For the CDR3, the DNA is TGTGCCAGCAGCGTAGTAGGGACAGGTGGTGATACGCAGTATTTT. Translated: CASSVVGTGGDTQYF.